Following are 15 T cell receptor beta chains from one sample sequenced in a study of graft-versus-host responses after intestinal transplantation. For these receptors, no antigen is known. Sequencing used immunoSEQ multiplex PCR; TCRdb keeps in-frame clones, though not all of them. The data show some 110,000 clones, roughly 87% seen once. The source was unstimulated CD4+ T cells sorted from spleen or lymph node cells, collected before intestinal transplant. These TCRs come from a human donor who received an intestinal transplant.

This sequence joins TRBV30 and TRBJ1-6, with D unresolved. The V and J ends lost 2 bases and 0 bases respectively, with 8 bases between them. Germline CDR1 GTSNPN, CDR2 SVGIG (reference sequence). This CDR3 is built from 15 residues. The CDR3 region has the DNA TGTGCCTGGAGTTGGACGAGCTCCTATAATTCACCCCTCCACTTT. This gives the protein CAWSWTSSYNSPLHF.

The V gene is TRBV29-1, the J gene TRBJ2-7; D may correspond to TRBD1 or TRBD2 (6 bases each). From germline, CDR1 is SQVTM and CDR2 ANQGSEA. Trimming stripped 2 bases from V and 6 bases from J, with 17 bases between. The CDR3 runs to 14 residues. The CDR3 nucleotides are TGCAGCGTTGAAACCTCGGGCAGGGGAGGCGAGCAGTACTTC. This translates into CSVETSGRGGEQYF.

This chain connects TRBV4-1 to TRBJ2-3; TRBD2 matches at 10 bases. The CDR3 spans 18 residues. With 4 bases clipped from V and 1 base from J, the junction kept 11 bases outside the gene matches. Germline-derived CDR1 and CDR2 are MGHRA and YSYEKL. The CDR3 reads CASSPGKLAGSGTDTQYF. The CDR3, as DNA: TGCGCCAGCAGCCCAGGGAAACTAGCGGGGTCAGGCACAGATACGCAGTATTTT.

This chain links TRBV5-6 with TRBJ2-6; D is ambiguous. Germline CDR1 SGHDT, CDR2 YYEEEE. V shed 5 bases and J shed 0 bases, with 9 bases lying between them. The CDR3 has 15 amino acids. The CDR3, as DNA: TGTGCCAGCAGGGGGATAGGCTCTGGGGCCAACGTCCTGACTTTC. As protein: CASRGIGSGANVLTF.

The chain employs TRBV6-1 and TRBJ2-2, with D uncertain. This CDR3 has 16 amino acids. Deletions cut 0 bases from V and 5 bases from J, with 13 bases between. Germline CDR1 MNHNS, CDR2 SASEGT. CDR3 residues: CASSEAPVIVTGELFF. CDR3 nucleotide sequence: TGTGCCAGCAGTGAAGCGCCCGTAATCGTTACCGGGGAGCTGTTTTTT.

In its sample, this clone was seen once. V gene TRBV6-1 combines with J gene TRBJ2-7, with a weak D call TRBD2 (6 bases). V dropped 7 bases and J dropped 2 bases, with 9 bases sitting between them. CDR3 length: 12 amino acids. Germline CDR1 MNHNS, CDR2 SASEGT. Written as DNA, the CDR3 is TGTGCCAGCAAGGAGGGGCCCTACGAGCAGTACTTC. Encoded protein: CASKEGPYEQYF.

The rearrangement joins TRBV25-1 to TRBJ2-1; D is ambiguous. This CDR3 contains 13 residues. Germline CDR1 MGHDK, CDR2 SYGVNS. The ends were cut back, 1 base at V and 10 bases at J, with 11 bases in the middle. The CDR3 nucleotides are TGTGCCAGCAGTGAATCTTTTAGGAACGAGCAGTTCTTC. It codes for CASSESFRNEQFF.

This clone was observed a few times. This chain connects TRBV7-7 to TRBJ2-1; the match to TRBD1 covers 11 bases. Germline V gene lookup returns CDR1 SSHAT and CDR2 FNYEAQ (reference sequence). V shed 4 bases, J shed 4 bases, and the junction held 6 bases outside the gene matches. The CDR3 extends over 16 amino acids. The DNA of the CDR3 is TGTGCCAGCAGCTCCCTGGACAGGGGGCCTTACAATGAGCAGTTCTTC. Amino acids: CASSSLDRGPYNEQFF.

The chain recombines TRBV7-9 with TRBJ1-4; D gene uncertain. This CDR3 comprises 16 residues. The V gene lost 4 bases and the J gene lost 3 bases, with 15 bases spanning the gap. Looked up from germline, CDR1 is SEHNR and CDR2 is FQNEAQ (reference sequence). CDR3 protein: CASSSRLPGPNEKLFF. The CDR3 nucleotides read TGTGCCAGCAGCTCCCGGTTACCAGGTCCTAATGAAAAACTGTTTTTT.

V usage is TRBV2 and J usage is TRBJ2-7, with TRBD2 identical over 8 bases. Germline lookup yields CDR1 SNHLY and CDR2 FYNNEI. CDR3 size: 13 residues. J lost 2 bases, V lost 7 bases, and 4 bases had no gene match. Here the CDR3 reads CASTSGQPYEQYF. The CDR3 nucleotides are TGTGCCAGCACTAGCGGGCAACCCTACGAGCAGTACTTC. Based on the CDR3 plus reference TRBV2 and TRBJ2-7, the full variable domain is EPEVTQTPSHQVTQMGQEVILRCVPISNHLYFYWYRQILGQKVEFLVSFYNNEISEKSEIFDDQFSVERPDGSNFTLKIRSTKLEDSAMYFCASTSGQPYEQYFGPGTRLTVT.

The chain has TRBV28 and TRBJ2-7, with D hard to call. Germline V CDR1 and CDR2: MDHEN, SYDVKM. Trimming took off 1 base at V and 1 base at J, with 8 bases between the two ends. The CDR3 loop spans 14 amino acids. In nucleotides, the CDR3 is TGTGCCAGCAGTTTATCCCCACTTTCCTACGAGCAGTACTTC. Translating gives CASSLSPLSYEQYF.

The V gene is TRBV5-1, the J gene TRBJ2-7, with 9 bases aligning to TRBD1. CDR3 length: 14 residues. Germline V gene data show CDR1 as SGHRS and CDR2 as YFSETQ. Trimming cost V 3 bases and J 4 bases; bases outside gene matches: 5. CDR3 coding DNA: TGCGCCAGCAGCTGGAGGGACAGGGATTACGAGCAGTACTTC. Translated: CASSWRDRDYEQYF.

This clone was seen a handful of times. The chain's CDR3 is CASSRLFGTGDAYEQYF. For the CDR3, the DNA is TGCGCCAGCAGCCGCTTATTCGGGACAGGGGACGCCTACGAGCAGTACTTC. The chain recombines TRBV4-1 with TRBJ2-7; 10 bases agree with TRBD1. This CDR3 spans 17 amino acids. The trim removed 4 bases at V and 2 bases at J, leaving 11 bases unmatched. Germline CDR1 reads MGHRA; CDR2 reads YSYEKL.

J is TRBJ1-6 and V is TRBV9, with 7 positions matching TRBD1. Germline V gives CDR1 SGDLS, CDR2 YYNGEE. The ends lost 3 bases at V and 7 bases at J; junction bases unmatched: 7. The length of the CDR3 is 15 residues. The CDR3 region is CASSALQGRNSPLHF. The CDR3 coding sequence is TGTGCCAGCAGCGCCTTACAGGGGCGGAATTCACCCCTCCACTTT.

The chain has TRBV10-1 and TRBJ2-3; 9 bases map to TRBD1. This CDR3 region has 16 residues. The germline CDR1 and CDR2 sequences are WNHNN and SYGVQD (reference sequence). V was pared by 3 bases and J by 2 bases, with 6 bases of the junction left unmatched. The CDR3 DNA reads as TGCGCCAGCAGTGACCAGGACAGGGGACCCACAGATACGCAGTATTTT. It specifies CASSDQDRGPTDTQYF.